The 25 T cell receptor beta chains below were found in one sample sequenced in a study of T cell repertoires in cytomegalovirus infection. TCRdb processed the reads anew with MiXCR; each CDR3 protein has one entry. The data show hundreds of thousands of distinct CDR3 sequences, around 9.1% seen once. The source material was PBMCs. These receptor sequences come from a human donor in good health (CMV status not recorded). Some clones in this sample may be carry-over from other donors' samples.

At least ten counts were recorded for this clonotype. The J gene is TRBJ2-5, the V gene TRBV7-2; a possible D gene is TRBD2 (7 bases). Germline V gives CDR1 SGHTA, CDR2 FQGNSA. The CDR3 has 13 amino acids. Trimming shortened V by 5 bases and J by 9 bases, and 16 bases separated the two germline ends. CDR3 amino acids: CASSPGGGAPQYF. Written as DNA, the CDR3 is TGTGCCAGCAGCCCTGGGGGGGGCGCGCCCCAGTACTTC.

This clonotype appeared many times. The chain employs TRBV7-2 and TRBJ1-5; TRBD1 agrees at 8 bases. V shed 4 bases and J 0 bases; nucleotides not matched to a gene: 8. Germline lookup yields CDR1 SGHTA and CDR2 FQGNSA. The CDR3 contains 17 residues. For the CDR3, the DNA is TGTGCCAGCAGCTCCGGGGACAGGACGGATAGCAATCAGCCCCAGCATTTT. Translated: CASSSGDRTDSNQPQHF.

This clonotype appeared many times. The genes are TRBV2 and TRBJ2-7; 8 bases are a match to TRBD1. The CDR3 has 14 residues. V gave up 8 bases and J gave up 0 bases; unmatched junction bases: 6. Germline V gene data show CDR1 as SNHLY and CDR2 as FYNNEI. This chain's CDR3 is CASGRTGSSYEQYF. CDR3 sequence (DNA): TGTGCCAGCGGGCGGACAGGGAGCTCCTACGAGCAGTACTTC.

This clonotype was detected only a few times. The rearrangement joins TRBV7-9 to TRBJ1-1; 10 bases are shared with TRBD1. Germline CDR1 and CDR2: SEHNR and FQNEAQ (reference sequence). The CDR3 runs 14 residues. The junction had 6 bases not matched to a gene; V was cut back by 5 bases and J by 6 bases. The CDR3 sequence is CASSPKGQGSEAFF. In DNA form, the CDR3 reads TGTGCCAGCAGCCCCAAGGGACAGGGGTCTGAAGCTTTCTTT.

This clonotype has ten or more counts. CDR3 region: CASSPSGQATNEKLFF. The CDR3 coding sequence is TGTGCCAGCAGTCCAAGCGGACAGGCGACTAATGAAAAACTGTTTTTT. This rearrangement joins TRBV6-6 to TRBJ1-4; 7 bases match TRBD1. Germline CDR1 and CDR2: MNHNY and SVGAGI (reference sequence). The CDR3 is made up of 16 amino acids. J lost 2 bases, V lost 5 bases, and 8 bases had no gene match.

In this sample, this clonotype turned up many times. CDR3 nucleotides: TGTGCCAGCGGAGAGGGGCCAAGTGAGCAGTTCTTC. As protein: CASGEGPSEQFF. V and J are TRBV6-2 or TRBV6-3 and TRBJ2-1; either TRBD1 or TRBD2 may supply D (5 bases each). CDR1 is MNHEY, CDR2 SVGEGT, per germline. The CDR3 runs to 12 residues. V was cut by 8 bases and J by 9 bases, with 14 bases left in between.

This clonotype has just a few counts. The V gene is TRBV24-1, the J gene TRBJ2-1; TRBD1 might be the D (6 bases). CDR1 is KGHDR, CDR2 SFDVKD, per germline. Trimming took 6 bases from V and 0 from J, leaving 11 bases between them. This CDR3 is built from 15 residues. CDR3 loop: CATSPGQSSYNEQFF. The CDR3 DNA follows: TGTGCCACCAGTCCCGGACAGAGCTCCTACAATGAGCAGTTCTTC.

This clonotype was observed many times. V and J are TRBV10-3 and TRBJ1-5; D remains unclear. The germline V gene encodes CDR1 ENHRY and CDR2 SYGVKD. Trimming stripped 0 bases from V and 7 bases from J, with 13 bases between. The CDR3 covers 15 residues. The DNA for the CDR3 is TGTGCCATCAGTGAGTCGTCCACCGAGGGACAGCCCCAGCATTTT. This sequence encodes CAISESSTEGQPQHF.

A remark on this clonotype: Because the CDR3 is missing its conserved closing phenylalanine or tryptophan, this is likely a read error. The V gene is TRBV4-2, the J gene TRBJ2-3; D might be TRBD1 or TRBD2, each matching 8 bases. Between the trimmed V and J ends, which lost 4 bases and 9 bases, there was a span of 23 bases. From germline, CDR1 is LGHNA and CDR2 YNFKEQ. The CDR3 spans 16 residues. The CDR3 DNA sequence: TGTGCCAGCAGCCCGAGACAGGGGCCCGGGGGGGGGACGCAGTATGTT. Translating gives CASSPRQGPGGGTQYV.

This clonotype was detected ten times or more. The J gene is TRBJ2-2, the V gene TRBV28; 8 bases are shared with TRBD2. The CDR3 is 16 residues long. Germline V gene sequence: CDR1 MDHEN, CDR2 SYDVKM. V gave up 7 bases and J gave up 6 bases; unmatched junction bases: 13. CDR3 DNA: TGTGCCAGCACCAGGTCGCCGGGGGGGGCTTCCGGGGAGCTGTTTTTT. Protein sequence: CASTRSPGGASGELFF.

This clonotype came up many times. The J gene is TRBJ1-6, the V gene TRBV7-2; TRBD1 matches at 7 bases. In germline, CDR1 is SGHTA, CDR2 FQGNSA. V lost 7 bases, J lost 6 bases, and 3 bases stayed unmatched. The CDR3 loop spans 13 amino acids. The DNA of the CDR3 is TGTGCCAGCACCAACAGGGGTAATTCACCCCTCCACTTT. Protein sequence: CASTNRGNSPLHF.

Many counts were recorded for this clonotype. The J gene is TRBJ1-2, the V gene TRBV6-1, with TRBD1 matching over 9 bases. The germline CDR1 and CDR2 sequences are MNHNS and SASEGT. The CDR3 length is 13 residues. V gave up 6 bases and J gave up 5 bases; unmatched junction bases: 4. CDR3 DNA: TGTGCCAGCAGGGCCGGGACAGGGTATGGCTACACCTTC. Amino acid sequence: CASRAGTGYGYTF.

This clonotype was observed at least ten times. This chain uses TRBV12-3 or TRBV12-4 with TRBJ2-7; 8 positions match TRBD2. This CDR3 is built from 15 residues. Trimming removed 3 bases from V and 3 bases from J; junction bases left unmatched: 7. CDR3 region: CASSFGGGLYYEQYF. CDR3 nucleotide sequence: TGTGCCAGCAGTTTCGGCGGGGGGCTTTACTACGAGCAGTACTTC.

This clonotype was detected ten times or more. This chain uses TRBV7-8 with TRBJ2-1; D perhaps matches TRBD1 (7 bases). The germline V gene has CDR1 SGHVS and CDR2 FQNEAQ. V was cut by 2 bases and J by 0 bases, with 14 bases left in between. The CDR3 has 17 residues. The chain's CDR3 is CASSLKRRDSSYNEQFF. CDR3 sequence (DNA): TGTGCCAGCAGCTTAAAACGGCGGGACAGCTCCTACAATGAGCAGTTCTTC.

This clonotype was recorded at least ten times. DNA for the CDR3: TGTGCCAGCAGCCCGACCCGACAGGGAGAAGCTTTCTTT. This sequence encodes CASSPTRQGEAFF. This chain links TRBV12-3 or TRBV12-4 with TRBJ1-1, with 7 nucleotides matching TRBD1. The CDR3 length is 13 residues. V gave up 6 bases and J gave up 8 bases; unmatched junction bases: 9.

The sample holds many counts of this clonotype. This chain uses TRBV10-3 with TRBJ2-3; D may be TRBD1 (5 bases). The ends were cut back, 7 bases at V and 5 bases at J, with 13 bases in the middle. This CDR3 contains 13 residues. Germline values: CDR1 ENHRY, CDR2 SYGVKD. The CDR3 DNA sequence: TGTGCCATCAAAGGACAAGTCGGAGATACGCAGTATTTT. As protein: CAIKGQVGDTQYF.

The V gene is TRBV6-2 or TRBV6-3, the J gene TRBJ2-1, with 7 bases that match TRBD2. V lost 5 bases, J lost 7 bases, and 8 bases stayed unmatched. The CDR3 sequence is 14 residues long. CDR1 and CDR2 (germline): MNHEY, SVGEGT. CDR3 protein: CASSEGLPRNEQFF. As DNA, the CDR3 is TGTGCCAGCAGTGAGGGACTACCTCGTAATGAGCAGTTCTTC.

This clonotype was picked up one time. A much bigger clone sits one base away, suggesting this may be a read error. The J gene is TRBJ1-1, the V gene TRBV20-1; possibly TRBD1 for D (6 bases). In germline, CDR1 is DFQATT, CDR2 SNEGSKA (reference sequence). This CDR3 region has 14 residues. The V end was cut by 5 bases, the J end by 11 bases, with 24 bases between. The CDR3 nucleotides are TGCAGTGCTTGTCTGGACAAGGGGGGGGACAAGGCTTTCTTT. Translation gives CSACLDKGGDKAFF.

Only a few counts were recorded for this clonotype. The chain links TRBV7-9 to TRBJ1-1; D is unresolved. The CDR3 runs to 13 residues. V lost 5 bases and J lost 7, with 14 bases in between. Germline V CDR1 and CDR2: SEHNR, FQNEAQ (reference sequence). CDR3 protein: CASSAGSQNEAFF. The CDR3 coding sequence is TGTGCCAGCAGCGCGGGTAGCCAGAATGAAGCTTTCTTT. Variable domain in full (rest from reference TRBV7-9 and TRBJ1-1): DTGVSQNPRHKITKRGQNVTFRCDPISEHNRLYWYRQTLGQGPEFLTYFQNEAQLEKSRLLSDRFSAERPKGSFSTLEIQRTEQGDSAMYLCASSAGSQNEAFFGQGTRLTVV.

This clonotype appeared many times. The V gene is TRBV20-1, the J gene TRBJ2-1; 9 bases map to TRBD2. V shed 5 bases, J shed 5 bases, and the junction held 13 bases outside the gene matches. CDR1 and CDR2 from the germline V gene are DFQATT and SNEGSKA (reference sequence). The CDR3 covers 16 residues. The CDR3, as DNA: TGCAGTGCTCCCCCCCTCGCGGGGGGGTGGAACAATGAGCAGTTCTTC. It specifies CSAPPLAGGWNNEQFF.

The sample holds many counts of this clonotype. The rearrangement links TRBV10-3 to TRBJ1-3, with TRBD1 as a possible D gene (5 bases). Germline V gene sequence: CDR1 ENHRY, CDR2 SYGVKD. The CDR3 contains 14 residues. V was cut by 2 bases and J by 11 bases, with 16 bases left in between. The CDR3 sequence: CAISETPDSGPIYF. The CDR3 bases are TGTGCCATCAGTGAGACTCCCGACAGCGGACCCATATATTTT.

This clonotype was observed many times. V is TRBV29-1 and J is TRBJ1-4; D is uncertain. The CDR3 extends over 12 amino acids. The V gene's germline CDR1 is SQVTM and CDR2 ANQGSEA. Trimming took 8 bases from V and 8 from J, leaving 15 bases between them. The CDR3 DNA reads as TGCAGCACCACGGGTCCCGGCGAAAAACTGTTTTTT. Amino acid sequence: CSTTGPGEKLFF. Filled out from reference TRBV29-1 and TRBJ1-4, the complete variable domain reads SAVISQKPSRDICQRGTSLTIQCQVDSQVTMMFWYRQQPGQSLTLIATANQGSEATYESGFVIDKFPISRPNLTFSTLTVSNMSPEDSSIYLCSTTGPGEKLFFGSGTQLSVL.

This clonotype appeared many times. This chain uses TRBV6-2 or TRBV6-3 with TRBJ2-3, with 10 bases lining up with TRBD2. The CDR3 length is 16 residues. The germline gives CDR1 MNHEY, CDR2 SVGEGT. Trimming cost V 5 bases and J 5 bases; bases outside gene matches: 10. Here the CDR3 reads CASSPRPSGGLDTQYF. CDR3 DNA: TGTGCCAGCAGTCCCCGTCCTAGCGGGGGCCTAGATACGCAGTATTTT.

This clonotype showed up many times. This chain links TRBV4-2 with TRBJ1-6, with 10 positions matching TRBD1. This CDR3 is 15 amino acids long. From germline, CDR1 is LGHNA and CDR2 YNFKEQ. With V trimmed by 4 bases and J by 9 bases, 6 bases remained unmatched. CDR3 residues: CASSPGTGASSPLHF. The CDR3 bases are TGTGCCAGCAGCCCCGGGACAGGGGCATCTTCACCCCTCCACTTT.

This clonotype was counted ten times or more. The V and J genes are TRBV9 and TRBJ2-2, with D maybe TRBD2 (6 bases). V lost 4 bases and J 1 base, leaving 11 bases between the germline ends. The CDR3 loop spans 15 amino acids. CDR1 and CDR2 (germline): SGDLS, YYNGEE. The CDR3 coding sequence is TGTGCCAGCAGCCCGAGCGGGTGGAACACCGGGGAGCTGTTTTTT. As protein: CASSPSGWNTGELFF.